This TCR beta chain was sequenced for a study of OX40 agonist ivuxolimab in advanced cancers. This CDR3 spans 12 amino acids. V lost 6 bases and J 6 bases, leaving 11 bases between the germline ends. In germline, CDR1 is SQVTM, CDR2 ANQGSEA. The protocol was immunoSEQ multiplex PCR, while the TCRdb copy is restricted to in-frame clones and leaves out a portion. Altogether some 19,000 clones are present, around 78% being singletons, with the ten largest covering about 15%. The V gene is TRBV29-1, the J gene TRBJ2-2; no reliable D call. The material sequenced was CD4+ or CD8+ T cells sorted from blood, taken in a trial of the OX40 agonist ivuxolimab. The TCR originated in an adult with an advanced solid tumor such as melanoma, head and neck, liver or kidney cancer. The CDR3 protein is CSVTQGPGELFF. CDR3 DNA sequence: TGCAGCGTCACTCAAGGCCCCGGGGAGCTGTTTTTT.